This TCR beta chain stems from a study of breast tumors, draining lymph nodes, adjacent tissues. Overall study results and limits: Tumors had less TCR diversity than lymph nodes, more than nontumor tissue. Compared with basal-like, luminal-like tumors shared significantly more repertoire with nontumor tissue. Data only fit, rather than demonstrated, lymph node origin of most tumor T cells.

Breast cancer patients provided tissue from their axillary draining lymph nodes. One entry per CDR3 protein, called by TCRdb with MiXCR from the multiplex PCR reads. Of about 140,000 distinct CDR3 sequences in the sample, approximately 32% were seen once. The CDR3 is 15 residues long. Trimming cost V 5 bases and J 4 bases; bases outside gene matches: 8. The V gene's germline CDR1 is SGHTA and CDR2 FQGNSA. This clonotype was observed many times. The antigen remains unidentified. V gene TRBV7-2 combines with J gene TRBJ2-1; 7 bases map to TRBD2. The material sequenced was axillary lymph node tissue. The receptor was isolated from a female donor with breast cancer. Some clones in this sample may be carry-over from other donors' samples. The CDR3: CASSGASGAYNEQFF. CDR3 nucleotides: TGTGCCAGCAGCGGAGCGAGCGGGGCTTACAATGAGCAGTTCTTC.